This T cell receptor beta chain was recovered during a study of shared clonotypes between healthy human individuals. Findings and limits, study-wide: Clonotypes not shared had lower generation probabilities than those common to all four donors.

About this clone: Antigen unknown.

Sequencing was performed with immunoSEQ multiplex PCR; in TCRdb, only in-frame clones are kept and a portion is missing. Seen here are a few million clones, just over 90% observed once, and the top ten hold more than 0.12%. Germline lookup yields CDR1 LNHDA and CDR2 SQIVND (reference sequence). The CDR3 has 18 amino acids. Trimming at V came to 5 bases and at J to 4 bases, leaving 10 bases not matched to a gene. Each donor was a Caucasian adult residing in Nashville, Tennessee. The clonotype originates from a man aged 18 to 35 in good health. The sample was naive CD4+ T cells sorted from blood. The subset: CD45RA+ positively selected. The rearrangement joins TRBV19 to TRBJ2-1, with 14 bases fitting TRBD2. CDR3 nucleotide sequence: TGTGCCAGTAGTCGGGGGGGGACTAGCGGGAGTGGGTACAATGAGCAGTTCTTC. It is translated as CASSRGGTSGSGYNEQFF.